These 4 T cell receptor beta chains were all obtained from the same sample, sequenced in a study of blood T cell repertoires in COVID-19. The repertoire was sequenced with immunoSEQ multiplex PCR; TCRdb's copy has only in-frame clones and lacks some. The sample lists about 65,000 clones; about 88% were seen once. Sequencing input: peripheral blood. The receptors shown here come from a man in his 60s with acute or convalescent COVID-19.

CDR3: CSAASAGNTIYF. CDR3 bases: TGCAGCGCAGCTTCAGCGGGAAACACCATATATTTT. The chain joins TRBV29-1 to TRBJ1-3; D unclear. Trimming shortened V by 7 bases and J by 4 bases, and 11 bases separated the two germline ends. The CDR3 spans 12 residues. Germline loops: CDR1 SQVTM, CDR2 ANQGSEA.

The gene calls are TRBV19 and TRBJ1-4; D is perhaps TRBD1 (5 bases). V was pared by 4 bases and J by 5 bases, with 14 bases between. Germline CDR1 and CDR2: LNHDA and SQIVND (reference sequence). This CDR3 is built from 15 residues. The CDR3 region is CASSTPGFGNEKLFF. CDR3 DNA sequence: TGTGCCAGTAGTACCCCAGGGTTTGGAAATGAAAAACTGTTTTTT.

The sample holds a few counts of this clone. V usage is TRBV2 and J usage is TRBJ1-2; 7 bases agree with TRBD1. CDR3 length equals 12 residues. The ends lost 4 bases at V and 5 bases at J; junction bases unmatched: 1. Germline CDR1 reads SNHLY; CDR2 reads FYNNEI. The CDR3 protein is CASSGQGYGYTF. The DNA of the CDR3 is TGTGCCAGCAGTGGACAGGGATATGGCTACACCTTC.

The chain has TRBV2 and TRBJ1-2, with TRBD1 identical over 11 bases. The V and J ends lost 10 bases and 7 bases, in that order; junction bases with no gene match: 14. CDR3 length equals 15 residues. Germline CDR1 SNHLY, CDR2 FYNNEI. Here the CDR3 reads CAIMTRTGGLPGYTF. The CDR3 nucleotides are TGTGCCATCATGACACGGACAGGGGGCCTCCCTGGCTACACCTTC.